The 24 T cell receptor beta chains presented below share a single source sample, sequenced in a study of cytomegalovirus exposure and HLA in healthy donors (dated by TCRdb to the late 2010s). Receptor libraries were prepared by the immunoSEQ multiplex PCR assay. The source is immuneACCESS, and TCRdb retained only in-frame sequences with V and J called. Part of the clones is not carried over; for the studies checked, unresolved V genes explain less than half of this, and the remainder is unexplained. The sample table holds around 220,000 clones, of which approximately 80% were seen once. The ten most abundant clones make up about an eighth of the sample. The sample comprised PBMCs. The receptors stem from a woman in her twenties or thirties in good health and CMV-seropositive.

This chain joins TRBV21-1 and TRBJ1-5; TRBD1 was called by the table and not checked on the DNA. TRBV21-1 is flagged as a pseudogene. The CDR3 runs 16 residues. The CDR3 spells CASSKGGQELNQPQHF. For the CDR3, the DNA is TGTGCCAGCAGCAAAGGGGGACAGGAGCTCAATCAGCCCCAGCATTTT.

The chain employs TRBV14 and TRBJ2-7; no clear D. V gave up 3 bases and J gave up 6 bases, with 15 bases separating them. CDR3 length: 14 residues. Germline CDR1 reads SGHDN; CDR2 reads FVKESK. DNA of the CDR3: TGTGCCAGCAGCCAGGGCTACCCTGCAAGCGAGCAGTACTTC. Its translation is CASSQGYPASEQYF.

V is TRBV6-5 and J is TRBJ1-3; D is ambiguous. V shed 7 bases and J shed 0 bases, with 13 bases lying between them. This CDR3 has 15 amino acids. Germline-derived CDR1 and CDR2 are MNHEY and SVGAGI. As DNA, the CDR3 is TGTGCCAGCATGTCAGCCAAGAGCTCTGGAAACACCATATATTTT. Its translation is CASMSAKSSGNTIYF.

The table lists this clone with a few counts. The CDR3 coding sequence is TGTGCCAGCAGTTTAGGGGGTTACCCCTATGGCTACACCTTC. It translates to CASSLGGYPYGYTF. The chain employs TRBV27 and TRBJ1-2, with a tentative D call TRBD1 (5 bases). The CDR3 covers 14 residues. CDR1 is MNHEY, CDR2 SMNVEV, per germline (reference sequence). V dropped 2 bases and J dropped 4 bases, with 11 bases sitting between them.

V and J are TRBV9 and TRBJ1-1; weak D call: TRBD1 (5 bases). CDR3 size: 15 residues. CDR1 is SGDLS and CDR2 is YYNGEE in the germline V gene. V lost 4 bases, J lost 8 bases, and 21 bases lay in between. In DNA form, the CDR3 reads TGTGCCAGCAGCCCATCTTCGGGGAGCAGGGCGGAAGCTTTCTTT. Translation: CASSPSSGSRAEAFF.

The gene calls are TRBV6-6 and TRBJ1-1; TRBD1 might be the D (6 bases). CDR1 MNHNY and CDR2 SVGAGI come from the germline V gene (reference sequence). V lost 4 bases, J lost 4 bases, and 16 bases lay in between. The CDR3 consists of 15 residues. The CDR3 DNA follows: TGTGCCAGCAGTTGGGACACTCAAGGGGCCACTGAAGCTTTCTTT. Translating gives CASSWDTQGATEAFF.

This clone was seen just once. The genes are TRBV6-6 and TRBJ1-1; possible D gene TRBD1, 5 bases. Trimming took 0 bases from V and 8 from J, leaving 10 bases between them. The CDR3 loop spans 13 amino acids. Germline CDR1 and CDR2: MNHNY and SVGAGI (reference sequence). The CDR3 reads CASSYSGDPEAFF. CDR3 DNA sequence: TGTGCCAGCAGTTACTCGGGGGATCCAGAAGCTTTCTTT.

The genes are TRBV5-1 and TRBJ1-1; D may be TRBD1 (5 bases). The CDR3 is made up of 14 amino acids. Deletions cut 4 bases from V and 4 bases from J, with 14 bases between. Germline V CDR1 and CDR2: SGHRS, YFSETQ. CDR3 protein: CASSPGGGSTEAFF. The CDR3 bases are TGCGCCAGCAGCCCAGGCGGGGGTTCCACTGAAGCTTTCTTT. Looking up the rest from reference TRBV5-1 and TRBJ1-1 gives the full variable domain: KAGVTQTPRYLIKTRGQQVTLSCSPISGHRSVSWYQQTPGQGLQFLFEYFSETQRNKGNFPGRFSGRQFSNSRSEMNVSTLELGDSALYLCASSPGGGSTEAFFGQGTRLTVV.

The chain joins TRBV29-1 to TRBJ1-1; possibly TRBD1 for D (6 bases). Germline V gene data show CDR1 as SQVTM and CDR2 as ANQGSEA. The CDR3 is made up of 13 amino acids. The V end was cut by 7 bases, the J end by 3 bases, with 15 bases between. As DNA, the CDR3 is TGCAGCGCAAATCGACAGGAGTACACTGAAGCTTTCTTT. Translated, it gives CSANRQEYTEAFF.

This chain connects TRBV7-9 to TRBJ1-1; D is uncertain. The germline V and J ends were trimmed by 1 base and 3 bases, with 9 bases remaining between them. Germline CDR1 SEHNR, CDR2 FQNEAQ (reference sequence). This CDR3 comprises 14 residues. Written as DNA, the CDR3 is TGTGCCAGCAGCTTAGTTGGCGCGTACACTGAAGCTTTCTTT. The encoded protein is CASSLVGAYTEAFF.

This CDR3 reads CASSLGRLGWLAQETQYF. The CDR3 bases are TGTGCCAGCAGCTTAGGGCGGTTGGGGTGGTTGGCCCAAGAGACCCAGTACTTC. The V call is TRBV7-8, the J call TRBJ2-5; D is uncertain. V shed 1 base and J shed 1 base, with 19 bases lying between them. Germline V gene data show CDR1 as SGHVS and CDR2 as FQNEAQ. CDR3 size: 18 residues.

This clone has only one observation. The chain couples TRBV25-1 to TRBJ2-7; TRBD2 aligns across 10 bases. The CDR3 totals 16 residues. Germline lookup yields CDR1 MGHDK and CDR2 SYGVNS. V lost 1 base and J lost 7; bases outside the gene matches: 10. The CDR3 sequence: CASSEFPLAGEEEQYF. The DNA for the CDR3 is TGTGCCAGCAGTGAATTCCCCCTAGCGGGAGAGGAAGAGCAGTACTTC.

This clone has more than one count but fewer than ten. CDR3 residues: CASSPKGTSGRWDTQYF. The DNA for the CDR3 is TGTGCCAGCAGCCCAAAGGGTACTAGCGGGAGGTGGGATACGCAGTATTTT. The chain couples TRBV5-6 to TRBJ2-3; 12 nucleotides align to TRBD2. V was pared by 4 bases and J by 6 bases, with 12 bases of the junction left unmatched. Germline-derived CDR1 and CDR2 are SGHDT and YYEEEE. The CDR3 sequence is 17 residues long. Supplemented by reference TRBV5-6 and TRBJ2-3, the full variable domain reads DAGVTQSPTHLIKTRGQQVTLRCSPKSGHDTVSWYQQALGQGPQFIFQYYEEEERQRGNFPDRFSGHQFPNYSSELNVNALLLGDSALYLCASSPKGTSGRWDTQYFGPGTRLTVL.

The rearrangement links TRBV30 to TRBJ2-1; unclear D gene. Germline CDR1 and CDR2: GTSNPN and SVGIG (reference sequence). There are 11 residues in the CDR3. V lost 4 bases, J lost 8 bases, and 9 bases lay in between. The CDR3 DNA reads as TGTGCCTGGACTAAGGTCGATGAGCAGTTCTTC. Its translation is CAWTKVDEQFF.

The chain employs TRBV30 and TRBJ2-1; no reliable D call. CDR3 length: 12 residues. V was clipped by 2 bases and J by 10 bases, with 12 bases between them. Germline V gives CDR1 GTSNPN, CDR2 SVGIG (reference sequence). The CDR3 protein is CAWSFLAEEQFF. The CDR3 nucleotides are TGTGCCTGGAGTTTTTTGGCGGAGGAGCAGTTCTTC.

This clone appeared a few times. The J gene is TRBJ2-1, the V gene TRBV27; TRBD2 matches 7 bases. There are 11 residues in the CDR3. CDR1 MNHEY and CDR2 SMNVEV come from the germline V gene (reference sequence). The trim removed 5 bases at V and 12 bases at J, leaving 4 bases unmatched. CDR3 coding DNA: TGTGCCAGCAGTACCGGGGGGTGGCAGTTCTTC. This gives the protein CASSTGGWQFF.

The V gene is TRBV7-3, the J gene TRBJ2-7; 7 positions agree with TRBD2. CDR3 length: 15 residues. The germline V gene encodes CDR1 SGHTA and CDR2 FQGTGA. Unmatched junction bases numbered 7, after V lost 2 bases and J lost 3 bases. The CDR3 DNA sequence: TGTGCCAGCAGCTTAGATGGCGGGAGCGGCTACGAGCAGTACTTC. It is translated as CASSLDGGSGYEQYF.

Turning to this clone: At one end, the junction sequence differs from germline, possibly due to a read error. The V gene is TRBV28, the J gene TRBJ2-5, with 7 bases fitting TRBD1. Germline V gives CDR1 MDHEN, CDR2 SYDVKM. This CDR3 spans 13 amino acids. In DNA form, the CDR3 reads TGTGCCAGCAGTTTGACCCCCAAGGGACAGCTTGACTTC. It translates to CASSLTPKGQLDF.

The gene calls are TRBV4-1 and TRBJ2-1; no definite D call. This CDR3 contains 11 residues. Trimming cost V 2 bases and J 10 bases, with 6 bases left between them. Germline V gene sequence: CDR1 MGHRA, CDR2 YSYEKL. The CDR3 loop is CASSQRTEQFF. As DNA, the CDR3 is TGCGCCAGCAGCCAACGCACGGAGCAGTTCTTC.

The gene calls are TRBV13 and TRBJ2-4; D not certain. CDR1 and CDR2 from the germline V gene are PRHDT and FYEKMQ (reference sequence). The CDR3 is 14 amino acids. V was clipped by 8 bases and J by 0 bases, with 11 bases between them. DNA for the CDR3: TGTGCCAGCTCCCCCCTCCTAGCCAAAAACATTCAGTACTTC. Translation gives CASSPLLAKNIQYF.

The V gene is TRBV30, the J gene TRBJ2-5; D may correspond to TRBD1 or TRBD2 (5 bases each). The germline V gene has CDR1 GTSNPN and CDR2 SVGIG (reference sequence). Trimming pared 1 base from V and 1 base from J, leaving 10 bases between. CDR3 length: 14 residues. The CDR3 spells CAWSGGGTQETQYF. The CDR3 DNA sequence: TGTGCCTGGAGTGGTGGGGGAACCCAAGAGACCCAGTACTTC.

This CDR3 is CASSVDSGHYNEQFF. CDR3 DNA sequence: TGTGCCAGCAGCGTAGACTCGGGGCATTACAATGAGCAGTTCTTC. The rearrangement uses TRBV9 and TRBJ2-1, with D perhaps TRBD1 or TRBD2 (5 bases each). The CDR3 spans 15 residues. V was clipped by 0 bases and J by 4 bases, with 11 bases between them. Per the germline V gene, CDR1 is SGDLS and CDR2 is YYNGEE. Full variable domain (remainder filled in from reference TRBV9 and TRBJ2-1): DSGVTQTPKHLITATGQRVTLRCSPRSGDLSVYWYQQSLDQGLQFLIQYYNGEERAKGNILERFSAQQFPDLHSELNLSSLELGDSALYFCASSVDSGHYNEQFFGPGTRLTVL.

This clone has a single count. V usage is TRBV27 and J usage is TRBJ1-4; 7 positions match TRBD1. The CDR3 is 14 residues long. The V and J ends lost 6 bases and 7 bases, in that order; junction bases with no gene match: 8. Germline assignment: CDR1 MNHEY and CDR2 SMNVEV (reference sequence). CDR3 residues: CASRIGTAGEKLFF. For the CDR3, the DNA is TGTGCCAGCAGAATTGGGACAGCGGGTGAAAAACTGTTTTTT.

This clone was seen more than once but under ten times. This rearrangement joins TRBV6-1 to TRBJ1-4, with 8 nucleotides matching TRBD1. V was pared by 6 bases and J by 5 bases, with 5 bases of the junction left unmatched. Germline CDR1 MNHNS, CDR2 SASEGT. The length of the CDR3 is 14 residues. This CDR3 is CASSLGTGNEKLFF. The CDR3 DNA follows: TGTGCCAGCAGCCTCGGGACAGGAAATGAAAAACTGTTTTTT.